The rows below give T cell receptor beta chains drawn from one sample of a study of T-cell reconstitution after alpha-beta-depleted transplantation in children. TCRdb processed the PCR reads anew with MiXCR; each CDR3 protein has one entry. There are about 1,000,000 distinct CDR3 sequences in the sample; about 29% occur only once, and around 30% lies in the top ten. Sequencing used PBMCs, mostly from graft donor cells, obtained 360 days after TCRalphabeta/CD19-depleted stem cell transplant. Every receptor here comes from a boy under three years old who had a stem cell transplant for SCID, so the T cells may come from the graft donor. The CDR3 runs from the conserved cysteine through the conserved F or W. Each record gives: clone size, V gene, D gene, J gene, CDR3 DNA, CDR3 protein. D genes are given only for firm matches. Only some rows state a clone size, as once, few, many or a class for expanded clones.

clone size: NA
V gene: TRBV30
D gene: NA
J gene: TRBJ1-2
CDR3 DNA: TGTGCCTGGACCCCTGGGATGGGGCCTAACTATGGCTACACCTTC
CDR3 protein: CAWTPGMGPNYGYTF

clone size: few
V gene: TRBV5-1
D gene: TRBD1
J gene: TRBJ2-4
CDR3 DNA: TGCGCCAGCAGCTGGGACAGGGGGAGAAAGATAGCCAAAAACATTCAGTACTTC
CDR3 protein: CASSWDRGRKIAKNIQYF

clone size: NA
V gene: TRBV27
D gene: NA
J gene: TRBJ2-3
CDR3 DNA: TGTGCCAGCAGGGGGCAGGGTCAGGGAGATACGCAGTATTTT
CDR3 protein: CASRGQGQGDTQYF

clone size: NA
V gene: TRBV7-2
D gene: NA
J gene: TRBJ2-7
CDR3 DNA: TGTGCCAGCAGCGTACCGGGACGGAGCTTCTACGAGCAGTACTTC
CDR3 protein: CASSVPGRSFYEQYF

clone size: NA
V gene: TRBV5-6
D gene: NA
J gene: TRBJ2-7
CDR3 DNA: TGTGCCAGCAGCAACGGGGCCTGGACGTTTCCCTACGAGCAGTACTTC
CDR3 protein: CASSNGAWTFPYEQYF

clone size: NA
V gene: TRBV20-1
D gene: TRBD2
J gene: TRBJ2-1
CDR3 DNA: TGCAGTGCGGGACTAGCGGGGGTCTTTGTAGATGAGCAGTTCTTC
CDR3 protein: CSAGLAGVFVDEQFF

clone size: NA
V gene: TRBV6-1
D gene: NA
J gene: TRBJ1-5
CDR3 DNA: TGTGCCAGCAGTGACCCCTATAGCAATCAGCCCCAGCATTTT
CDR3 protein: CASSDPYSNQPQHF

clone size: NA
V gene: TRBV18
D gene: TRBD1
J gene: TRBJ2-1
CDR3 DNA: TGTGCCAGCTCACCAAGCCTCGGACAGGGGGCGGCACCCTACAATGAGCAGTTCTTC
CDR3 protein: CASSPSLGQGAAPYNEQFF

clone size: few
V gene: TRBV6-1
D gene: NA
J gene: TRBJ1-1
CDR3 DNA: TGTGCCAGCGAGGGGAACACTGAAGCTTTCTTT
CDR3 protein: CASEGNTEAFF

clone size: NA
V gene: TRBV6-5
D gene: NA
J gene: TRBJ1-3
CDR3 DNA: TGTGCCAGCAGTCAACTCGCGACAGGCGGAAACACCATATATTTT
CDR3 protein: CASSQLATGGNTIYF

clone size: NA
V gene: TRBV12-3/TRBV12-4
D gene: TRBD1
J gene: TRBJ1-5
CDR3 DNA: TGTGCCAGCAGCCCCAGGGACAGGGTGAGCTATAGCAATCAGCCCCAGCATTTT
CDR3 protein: CASSPRDRVSYSNQPQHF

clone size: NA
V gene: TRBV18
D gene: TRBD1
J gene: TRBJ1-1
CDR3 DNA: TGTGCCAGCTCACCCCGGACAGGGCGGGTGGGGCACACTGAAGCTTTCTTT
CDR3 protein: CASSPRTGRVGHTEAFF

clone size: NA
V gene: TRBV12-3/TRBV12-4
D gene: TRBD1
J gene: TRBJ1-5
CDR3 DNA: TGTGCCAGCAGTTTAACGGGACAGGGTTATCAGCCCCAGCATTTT
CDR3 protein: CASSLTGQGYQPQHF

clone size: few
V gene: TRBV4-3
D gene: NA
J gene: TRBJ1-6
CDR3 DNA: TGCGCCAGCAGCCAAGACCCGCGAGCACCCCTCCACTTT
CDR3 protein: CASSQDPRAPLHF

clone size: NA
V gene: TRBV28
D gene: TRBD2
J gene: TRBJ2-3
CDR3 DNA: TGTGCCAGCGCCACCACGAGGAGGCGGGGAGGGTCAGATACGCAGTATTTT
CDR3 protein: CASATTRRRGGSDTQYF

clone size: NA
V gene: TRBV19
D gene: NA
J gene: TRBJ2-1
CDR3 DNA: TGTGCCAGTAGCCCGACAGTTAACTCCTACAATGAGCAGTTCTTC
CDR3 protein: CASSPTVNSYNEQFF

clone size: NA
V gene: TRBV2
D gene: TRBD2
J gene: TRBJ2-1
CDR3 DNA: TGTGCCAGCAAGACCCCTCTTGCGGGGGGGCCCTATGAGCAGTTCTTC
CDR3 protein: CASKTPLAGGPYEQFF

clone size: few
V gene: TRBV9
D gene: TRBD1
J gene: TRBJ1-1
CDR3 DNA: TGTGCCAGCAGCGTAGCCGGACAGGGGCCCACTGAAGCTTTCTTT
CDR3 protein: CASSVAGQGPTEAFF

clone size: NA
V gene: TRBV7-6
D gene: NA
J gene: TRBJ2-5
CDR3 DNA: TGTGCCAGCAGCCAGGGAGGGGGTGGAGAGACCGAGTACTTC
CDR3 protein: CASSQGGGGETEYF

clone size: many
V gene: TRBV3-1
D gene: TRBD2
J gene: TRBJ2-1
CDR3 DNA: TGTGCCAGCAGCACGCGCGGGGGTCGCGGGGGGACGAATGAGCAGTTCTTC
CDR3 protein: CASSTRGGRGGTNEQFF

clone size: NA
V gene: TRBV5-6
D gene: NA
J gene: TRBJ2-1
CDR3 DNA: TGTGCCAGCAGCTTGGGTAGAATCCCCTACAATGAGCAGTTCTTC
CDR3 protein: CASSLGRIPYNEQFF

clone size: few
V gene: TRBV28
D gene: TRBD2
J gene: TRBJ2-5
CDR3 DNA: TGTGCCAGCAGTCGGGGGGTGTACCAAGAGACCCAGTACTTC
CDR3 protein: CASSRGVYQETQYF

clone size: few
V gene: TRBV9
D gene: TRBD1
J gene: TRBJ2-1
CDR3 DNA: TGTGCCAGCAGCCTACGGACAGGGTTCTACAATGAGCAGTTCTTC
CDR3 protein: CASSLRTGFYNEQFF

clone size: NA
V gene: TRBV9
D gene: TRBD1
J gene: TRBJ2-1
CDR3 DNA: TGTGCCAGCAGCGCCAGAGTTGGGACAGGGCTCAATGAGCAGTTCTTC
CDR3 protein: CASSARVGTGLNEQFF

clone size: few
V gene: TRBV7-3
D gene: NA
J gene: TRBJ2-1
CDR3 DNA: TGTGCCAGCAGCCCCATCTTGGGGGGTAATGAGCAGTTCTTC
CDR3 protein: CASSPILGGNEQFF

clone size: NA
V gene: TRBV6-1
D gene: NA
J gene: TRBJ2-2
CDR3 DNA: TGTGCCAGCAGTCGACAGGCCTCGGGGACCGGGGAGCTGTTTTTT
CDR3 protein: CASSRQASGTGELFF

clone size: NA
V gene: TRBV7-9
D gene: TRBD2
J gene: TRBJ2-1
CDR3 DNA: TGTGCCAGTGGACCGGGGGGGACCTACAATGAGCAGTTCTTC
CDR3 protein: CASGPGGTYNEQFF

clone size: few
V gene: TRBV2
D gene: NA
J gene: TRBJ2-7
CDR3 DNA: TGTGCCAGCATGGACGTATACGAGCAGTACTTC
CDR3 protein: CASMDVYEQYF

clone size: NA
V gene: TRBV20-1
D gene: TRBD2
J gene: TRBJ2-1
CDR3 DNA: TGCAGTGCTAGATTTAGAGCGGGGGATGAGCAGTTCTTC
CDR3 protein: CSARFRAGDEQFF